One and the same sample provided the 30 T cell receptor beta chains below, sequenced in a study of T cell responses to AZD1222 COVID-19 vaccine. Clones were sequenced by immunoSEQ multiplex PCR, and TCRdb holds only the in-frame ones, with some missing. Here the sample spans some 95,000 clones, under 90% being singletons. The sequencing used peripheral blood, collected on day 0 of MenACWY control vaccination. The receptors shown here come from an adult in good health.

The chain combines TRBV15 with TRBJ2-7; the match to TRBD1 covers 9 bases. There are 15 residues in the CDR3. The ends lost 1 base at V and 2 bases at J; junction bases unmatched: 3. Germline values: CDR1 LNHNV, CDR2 YYDKDF (reference sequence). CDR3 DNA: TGTGCCACCAGCAGAGTTGGGACAGGGCCCTACGAGCAGTACTTC. Its translation is CATSRVGTGPYEQYF. Variable domain in full (rest from reference TRBV15 and TRBJ2-7): DAMVIQNPRYQVTQFGKPVTLSCSQTLNHNVMYWYQQKSSQAPKLLFHYYDKDFNNEADTPDNFQSRRPNTSFCFLDIRSPGLGDTAMYLCATSRVGTGPYEQYFGPGTRLTVT.

J is TRBJ2-1 and V is TRBV18, with 16 positions matching TRBD2. J gave up 9 bases and V 6 bases, and 14 bases lay outside the gene matches. CDR3 length: 18 residues. Germline CDR1 KGHSH, CDR2 LQKENI. In DNA, the CDR3 is TGTGCCAGCTCTTCACGGTCCGGGACTAGCGGGGGGGCTTTTGAGCAGTTCTTC. It specifies CASSSRSGTSGGAFEQFF.

The chain links TRBV3-1 (or the pseudogene TRBV3-2) to TRBJ2-7, with 7 bases lining up with TRBD1. Trimming took 6 bases from V and 1 from J; bases not matched to a gene: 0. Germline CDR1 LGHDT, CDR2 YNNKEL (reference sequence). The CDR3 runs to 12 residues. The CDR3 bases are TGTGCCAGCAGACAGGGGTCCTACGAGCAGTACTTC. This sequence encodes CASRQGSYEQYF.

This clone was found a few times. The chain combines TRBV2 with TRBJ1-2; 8 nucleotides agree with TRBD1. The germline gives CDR1 SNHLY, CDR2 FYNNEI. Trimming cost V 4 bases and J 0 bases; bases outside gene matches: 4. This CDR3 region has 15 residues. In DNA form, the CDR3 reads TGTGCCAGCAGTGGCGACAGGGGATCTAACTATGGCTACACCTTC. This sequence encodes CASSGDRGSNYGYTF. Combining the CDR3 with reference TRBV2 and TRBJ1-2 gives the whole variable domain EPEVTQTPSHQVTQMGQEVILRCVPISNHLYFYWYRQILGQKVEFLVSFYNNEISEKSEIFDDQFSVERPDGSNFTLKIRSTKLEDSAMYFCASSGDRGSNYGYTFGSGTRLTVV.

J is TRBJ2-7 and V is TRBV3-1 (or the pseudogene TRBV3-2); tentatively, D is TRBD1 (6 bases). The CDR3 contains 14 residues. The germline V and J ends were trimmed by 1 base and 4 bases, with 11 bases remaining between them. CDR1 and CDR2 from the germline V gene are LGHDT and YNNKEL (reference sequence). CDR3 sequence: CASSQVNRAYEQYF. In DNA, the CDR3 is TGTGCCAGCAGCCAAGTGAACAGGGCATACGAGCAGTACTTC.

This rearrangement joins TRBV5-1 to TRBJ1-2; 8 nucleotides align to TRBD1. Looked up from germline, CDR1 is SGHRS and CDR2 is YFSETQ. The length of the CDR3 is 13 residues. Unmatched junction bases numbered 5, after V lost 4 bases and J lost 6 bases. CDR3: CASSIQGGDGYTF. In nucleotides, the CDR3 is TGCGCCAGCAGCATACAGGGGGGCGATGGCTACACCTTC.

This sequence joins TRBV18 and TRBJ2-1; 10 nucleotides agree with TRBD1. The V gene's germline CDR1 is KGHSH and CDR2 LQKENI. This CDR3 comprises 15 residues. The J segment lost 4 bases and the V segment lost 2 bases, leaving 2 bases of the junction unmatched. Here the CDR3 DNA reads TGTGCCAGCTCACCAGGACAGGGGGAATACAATGAGCAGTTCTTC. It is translated as CASSPGQGEYNEQFF.

V usage is TRBV6-1 and J usage is TRBJ2-1; 8 nucleotides align to TRBD2. V was clipped by 0 bases and J by 4 bases; unmatched bases: 5. The CDR3 loop spans 16 amino acids. The V gene's germline CDR1 is MNHNS and CDR2 SASEGT. This chain's CDR3 is CASSEAVAGIYNEQFF. As DNA, the CDR3 is TGTGCCAGCAGTGAAGCGGTAGCGGGGATTTACAATGAGCAGTTCTTC.

The chain links TRBV4-3 to TRBJ1-1, with D tentatively TRBD1 (6 bases). CDR3 length: 15 residues. The germline gives CDR1 LGHNA, CDR2 YSLEER. The V end lost 0 bases, the J end lost 4 bases, and 12 bases lay between the germline ends. CDR3 nucleotide sequence: TGCGCCAGCAGCCAAGAGACAGGATGGTCCACTGAAGCTTTCTTT. The encoded protein is CASSQETGWSTEAFF.

This chain links TRBV7-2 with TRBJ1-5; the D is unclear. From germline, CDR1 is SGHTA and CDR2 FQGNSA. Trimming shortened V by 1 base and J by 7 bases, and 8 bases separated the two germline ends. This CDR3 has 13 amino acids. CDR3 nucleotides: TGTGCCAGCAGCTTAGACGCGCGACAGCCCCAGCATTTT. Translating it yields CASSLDARQPQHF.

This chain uses TRBV7-2 with TRBJ2-7; 7 bases are a match to TRBD1. Trimming removed 6 bases from V and 1 base from J; junction bases left unmatched: 6. This CDR3 has 14 amino acids. CDR1 SGHTA and CDR2 FQGNSA come from the germline V gene. The CDR3 DNA reads as TGTGCCAGCAGTCCGGACAGGCGATCCTACGAGCAGTACTTC. Translation: CASSPDRRSYEQYF.

This chain connects TRBV7-9 to TRBJ2-7; D is perhaps TRBD2 (6 bases). Germline CDR1 reads SEHNR; CDR2 reads FQNEAQ (reference sequence). The CDR3 has 16 amino acids. Trimming shortened V by 5 bases and J by 2 bases, and 19 bases separated the two germline ends. This CDR3 is CASSLSSGQRAYEQYF. The CDR3 DNA sequence: TGTGCCAGCAGCCTATCGTCCGGGCAGCGGGCCTACGAGCAGTACTTC.

A note on this clone: Germline and junction disagree at one end, which may indicate a read error. The gene calls are TRBV9 and TRBJ2-3, with TRBD1 identical over 7 bases. The CDR3 spans 15 residues. CDR1 and CDR2 from the germline V gene are SGDLS and YYNGEE. The CDR3 DNA follows: TGTGCCAGCAGCGTAGGACAGGGCATCACATATACGCAGTATTTT. It encodes CASSVGQGITYTQYF.

This clone has more than one count but fewer than ten. V is TRBV28 and J is TRBJ2-2; 11 bases fit TRBD2. V shed 4 bases, J shed 3 bases, and the junction held 4 bases outside the gene matches. The CDR3 contains 16 residues. The germline V gene has CDR1 MDHEN and CDR2 SYDVKM. The CDR3 nucleotides are TGTGCCAGCAGTTATAGCGGGGGGGCCGACACCGGGGAGCTGTTTTTT. This encodes CASSYSGGADTGELFF.

The V call is TRBV4-3, the J call TRBJ1-3; tentative D call: TRBD1 (5 bases). The CDR3 is 15 residues long. V was shortened by 0 bases and J by 4 bases, with 10 bases between the two germline ends. The germline V gene encodes CDR1 LGHNA and CDR2 YSLEER. The CDR3 nucleotides are TGCGCCAGCAGCCAAGATAGCAGGGTAGGAAACACCATATATTTT. Amino acids: CASSQDSRVGNTIYF.

The chain employs TRBV3-1 (or the pseudogene TRBV3-2) and TRBJ2-1; no firm D call. This CDR3 is 12 amino acids long. Germline assignment: CDR1 LGHDT and CDR2 YNNKEL (reference sequence). Trimming shortened V by 3 bases and J by 7 bases, and 7 bases separated the two germline ends. In DNA, the CDR3 is TGTGCCAGCAGCCATGGAATAAATGAGCAGTTCTTC. This sequence encodes CASSHGINEQFF.

V is TRBV28 and J is TRBJ2-5; TRBD2 is a possible D gene (5 bases). The CDR3 is 13 residues long. The germline V gene encodes CDR1 MDHEN and CDR2 SYDVKM. The V gene lost 6 bases and the J gene lost 5 bases, with 13 bases spanning the gap. CDR3: CASRLGRRETQYF. The CDR3 region has the DNA TGTGCCAGCAGATTGGGGAGACGGGAGACCCAGTACTTC.

V usage is TRBV2 and J usage is TRBJ2-7; possible D gene TRBD2, 5 bases. Germline V CDR1 and CDR2: SNHLY, FYNNEI. V was pared by 2 bases and J by 6 bases, with 23 bases between. This CDR3 has 17 amino acids. CDR3 nucleotides: TGTGCCAGCAGTGAAAGCTGGCGGGTGGAAATTTCGGGCGAGCAGTACTTC. Translation: CASSESWRVEISGEQYF.

The genes are TRBV9 and TRBJ1-5; no clear D gene. V gave up 4 bases and J gave up 5 bases, with 13 bases separating them. The germline CDR1 and CDR2 sequences are SGDLS and YYNGEE. The CDR3 is 14 residues long. The CDR3 DNA reads as TGTGCCAGCAGCCCAACTTCGGGCTATCAGCCCCAGCATTTT. Protein sequence: CASSPTSGYQPQHF.

V usage is TRBV5-1 and J usage is TRBJ2-7; D perhaps matches TRBD2 (5 bases). Trimming shortened V by 1 base and J by 5 bases, and 16 bases separated the two germline ends. The CDR3 is 15 residues long. Germline V gene sequence: CDR1 SGHRS, CDR2 YFSETQ. The CDR3 sequence: CASSLQWTHGDEQYF. CDR3 in DNA: TGCGCCAGCAGCTTGCAGTGGACGCACGGGGACGAGCAGTACTTC.

V is TRBV7-2 and J is TRBJ1-2; D perhaps matches TRBD1 (5 bases). V was pared by 4 bases and J by 7 bases, with 16 bases between. Germline CDR1 reads SGHTA; CDR2 reads FQGNSA. The CDR3 length is 14 residues. CDR3 sequence (DNA): TGTGCCAGCAGCTCAGGGACGGGAGCGGGTGGCTACACCTTC. As protein: CASSSGTGAGGYTF.

V and J are TRBV28 and TRBJ2-3, with a possible D match to TRBD1 (6 bases). CDR1 and CDR2 (germline): MDHEN, SYDVKM. V dropped 9 bases and J dropped 5 bases, with 9 bases sitting between them. There are 11 residues in the CDR3. CDR3 region: CASRGLDTQYF. CDR3 nucleotide sequence: TGTGCCAGTAGGGGGTTAGATACGCAGTATTTT.

The rearrangement uses TRBV7-2 and TRBJ1-4; D perhaps matches TRBD1 (6 bases). V was cut by 3 bases and J by 8 bases, with 19 bases left in between. CDR3 length equals 16 residues. Germline V gene sequence: CDR1 SGHTA, CDR2 FQGNSA. The CDR3 coding sequence is TGTGCCAGCAGCTTCAATCCGGGACAAGTCCCGGAAAAACTGTTTTTT. Protein sequence: CASSFNPGQVPEKLFF.

The chain employs TRBV29-1 and TRBJ2-7; 12 bases agree with TRBD1. CDR1 and CDR2 from the germline V gene are SQVTM and ANQGSEA. After removal of 6 bases from V and 7 bases from J, the junction contained 7 bases not matched to a gene. The CDR3 sequence is 13 residues long. The CDR3 loop is CSVAGQGAREQYF. Here the CDR3 DNA reads TGCAGCGTCGCGGGACAGGGGGCGAGGGAGCAGTACTTC.

V usage is TRBV15 and J usage is TRBJ2-5, with D tentatively TRBD1 or TRBD2 (7 bases each). The V end was cut by 5 bases, the J end by 4 bases, with 14 bases between. Germline CDR1 reads LNHNV; CDR2 reads YYDKDF (reference sequence). The CDR3 has 14 amino acids. The CDR3 coding sequence is TGTGCCACCAGCCCAGGGGGGGGTCGAGAGACCCAGTACTTC. This sequence encodes CATSPGGGRETQYF.

This clone showed up just once. V gene TRBV24-1 combines with J gene TRBJ1-2; D is perhaps TRBD1 (5 bases). The CDR3 consists of 14 residues. The ends were cut back, 3 bases at V and 4 bases at J, with 11 bases in the middle. Per germline, CDR1 KGHDR and CDR2 SFDVKD. The CDR3 bases are TGTGCCACCAGTGATACGACAGTTTCCTATGGCTACACCTTC. Protein sequence: CATSDTTVSYGYTF.

This clone has a handful of counts. The chain is built from TRBV6-5 and TRBJ1-3; D gene ambiguous. Per the germline V gene, CDR1 is MNHEY and CDR2 is SVGAGI. This CDR3 is 12 amino acids long. Trimming cost V 8 bases and J 3 bases, with 8 bases left between them. Written as DNA, the CDR3 is TGTGCCAGCCGGACCCTTGGAAACACCATATATTTT. This translates into CASRTLGNTIYF.

This chain uses TRBV5-1 with TRBJ2-1, with TRBD2 as a possible D gene (6 bases). Germline V CDR1 and CDR2: SGHRS, YFSETQ. This CDR3 is 16 amino acids long. V shed 4 bases and J shed 0 bases, with 14 bases lying between them. The CDR3 DNA is TGCGCCAGCAGCCGGGTGGAGGGTCTCTCCTACAATGAGCAGTTCTTC. Amino acids: CASSRVEGLSYNEQFF.

This clone has a handful of counts. The CDR3 protein is CASSLLGTGTGADEQFF. In nucleotides, the CDR3 is TGTGCCAGCAGCCTTCTGGGGACCGGGACAGGGGCCGATGAGCAGTTCTTC. The chain links TRBV5-6 to TRBJ2-1; 10 bases are a match to TRBD1. V was pared by 4 bases and J by 8 bases, with 15 bases of the junction left unmatched. The CDR3 length is 17 residues. Germline CDR1 is SGHDT and CDR2 is YYEEEE. Filled out from reference TRBV5-6 and TRBJ2-1, the complete variable domain reads DAGVTQSPTHLIKTRGQQVTLRCSPKSGHDTVSWYQQALGQGPQFIFQYYEEEERQRGNFPDRFSGHQFPNYSSELNVNALLLGDSALYLCASSLLGTGTGADEQFFGPGTRLTVL.

The V call is TRBV18, the J call TRBJ2-4; D is perhaps TRBD2 (5 bases). The CDR3 is 14 residues long. Looked up from germline, CDR1 is KGHSH and CDR2 is LQKENI. V shed 3 bases and J shed 0 bases, with 6 bases lying between them. The CDR3 DNA reads TGTGCCAGCTCACCCGGACTAGCCAAAAACATTCAGTACTTC. Its translation: CASSPGLAKNIQYF.